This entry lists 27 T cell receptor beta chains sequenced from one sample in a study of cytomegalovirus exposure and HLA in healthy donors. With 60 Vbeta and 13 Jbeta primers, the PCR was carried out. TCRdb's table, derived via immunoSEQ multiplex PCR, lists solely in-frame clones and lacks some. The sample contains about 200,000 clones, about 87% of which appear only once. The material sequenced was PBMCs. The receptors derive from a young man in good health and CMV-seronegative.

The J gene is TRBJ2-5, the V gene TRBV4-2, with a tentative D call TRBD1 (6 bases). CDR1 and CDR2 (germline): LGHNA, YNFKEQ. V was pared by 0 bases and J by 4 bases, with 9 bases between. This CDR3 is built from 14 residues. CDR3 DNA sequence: TGTGCCAGCAGCCAAGAGTTGACAGGAGAGACCCAGTACTTC. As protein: CASSQELTGETQYF.

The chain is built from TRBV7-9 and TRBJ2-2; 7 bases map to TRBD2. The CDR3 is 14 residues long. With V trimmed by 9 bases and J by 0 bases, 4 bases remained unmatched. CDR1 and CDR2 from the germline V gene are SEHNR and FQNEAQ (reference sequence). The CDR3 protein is CARKGLTNTGELFF. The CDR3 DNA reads TGTGCCAGGAAGGGACTAACGAACACCGGGGAGCTGTTTTTT.

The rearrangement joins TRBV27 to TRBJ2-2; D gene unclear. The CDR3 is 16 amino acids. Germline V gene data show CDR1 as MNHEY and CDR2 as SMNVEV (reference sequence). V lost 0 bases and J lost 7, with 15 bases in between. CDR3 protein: CASSLSFLLENGELFF. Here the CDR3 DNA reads TGTGCCAGCAGTTTATCTTTCCTTCTGGAGAACGGGGAGCTGTTTTTT.

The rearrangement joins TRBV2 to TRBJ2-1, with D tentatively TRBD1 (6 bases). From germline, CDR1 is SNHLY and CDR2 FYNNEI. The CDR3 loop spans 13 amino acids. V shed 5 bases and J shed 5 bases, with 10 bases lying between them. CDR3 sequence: CASSRDNDNEQFF. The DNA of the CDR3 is TGTGCCAGCAGTCGGGACAATGACAATGAGCAGTTCTTC.

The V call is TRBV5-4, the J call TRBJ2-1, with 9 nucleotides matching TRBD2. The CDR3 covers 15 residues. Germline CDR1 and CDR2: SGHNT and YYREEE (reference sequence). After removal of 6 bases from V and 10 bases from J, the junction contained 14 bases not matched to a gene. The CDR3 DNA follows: TGTGCCAGCACATTAGCGGGGGTAGTACAATTGGAGCAGTTCTTC. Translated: CASTLAGVVQLEQFF.

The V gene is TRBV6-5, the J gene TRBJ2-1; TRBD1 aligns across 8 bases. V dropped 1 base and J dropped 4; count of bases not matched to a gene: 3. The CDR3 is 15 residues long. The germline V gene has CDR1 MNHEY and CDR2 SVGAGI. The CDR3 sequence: CASSYLDRAYNEQFF. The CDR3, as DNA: TGTGCCAGCAGTTACTTGGACAGGGCTTACAATGAGCAGTTCTTC.

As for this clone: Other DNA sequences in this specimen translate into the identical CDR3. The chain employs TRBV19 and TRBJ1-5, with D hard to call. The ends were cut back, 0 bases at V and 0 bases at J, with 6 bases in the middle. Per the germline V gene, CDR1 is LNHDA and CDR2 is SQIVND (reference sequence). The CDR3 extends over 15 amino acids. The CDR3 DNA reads TGTGCCAGTAGTATAGATCGGGGTAGCAATCAGCCCCAGCATTTT. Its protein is CASSIDRGSNQPQHF.

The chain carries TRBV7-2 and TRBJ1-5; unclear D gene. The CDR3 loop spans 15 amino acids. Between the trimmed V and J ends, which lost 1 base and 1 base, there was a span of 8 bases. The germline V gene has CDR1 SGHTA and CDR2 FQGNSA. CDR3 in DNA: TGTGCCAGCAGCTTAGGGTCCGGGAGCAATCAGCCCCAGCATTTT. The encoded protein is CASSLGSGSNQPQHF.

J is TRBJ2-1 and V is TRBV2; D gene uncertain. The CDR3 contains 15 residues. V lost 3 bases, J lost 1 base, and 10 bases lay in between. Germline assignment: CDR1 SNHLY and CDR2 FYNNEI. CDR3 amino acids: CASSDQATSYNEQFF. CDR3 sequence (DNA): TGTGCCAGCAGTGACCAGGCGACGTCCTACAATGAGCAGTTCTTC. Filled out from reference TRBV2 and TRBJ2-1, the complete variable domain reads EPEVTQTPSHQVTQMGQEVILRCVPISNHLYFYWYRQILGQKVEFLVSFYNNEISEKSEIFDDQFSVERPDGSNFTLKIRSTKLEDSAMYFCASSDQATSYNEQFFGPGTRLTVL.

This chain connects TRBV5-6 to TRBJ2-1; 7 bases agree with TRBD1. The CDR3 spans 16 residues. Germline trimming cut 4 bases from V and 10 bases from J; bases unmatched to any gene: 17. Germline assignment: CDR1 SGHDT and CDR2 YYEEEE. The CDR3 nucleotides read TGTGCCAGCAGCGCCTTCCGGGACAGTTTAAGGGGGGAGCAGTTCTTC. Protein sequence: CASSAFRDSLRGEQFF.

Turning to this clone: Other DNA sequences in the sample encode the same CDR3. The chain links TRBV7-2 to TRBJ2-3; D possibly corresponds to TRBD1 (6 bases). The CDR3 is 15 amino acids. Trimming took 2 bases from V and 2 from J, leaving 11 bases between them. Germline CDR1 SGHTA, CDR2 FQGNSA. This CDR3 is CASSLSGVSTDTQYF. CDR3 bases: TGTGCCAGCAGCTTATCAGGGGTATCCACAGATACGCAGTATTTT.

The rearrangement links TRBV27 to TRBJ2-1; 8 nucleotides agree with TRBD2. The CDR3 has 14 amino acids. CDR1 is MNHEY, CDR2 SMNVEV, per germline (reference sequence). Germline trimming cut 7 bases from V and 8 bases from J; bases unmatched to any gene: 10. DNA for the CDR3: TGTGCCAGCAATCCAATGGGACTAGTCGATGAGCAGTTCTTC. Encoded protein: CASNPMGLVDEQFF.

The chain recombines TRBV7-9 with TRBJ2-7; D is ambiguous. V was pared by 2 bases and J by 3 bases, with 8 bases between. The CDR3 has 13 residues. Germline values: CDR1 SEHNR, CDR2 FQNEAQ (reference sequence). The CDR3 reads CASSLLMSYEQYF. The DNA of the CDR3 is TGTGCCAGCAGCTTACTTATGAGCTACGAGCAGTACTTC. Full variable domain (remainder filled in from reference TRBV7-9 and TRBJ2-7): DTGVSQNPRHKITKRGQNVTFRCDPISEHNRLYWYRQTLGQGPEFLTYFQNEAQLEKSRLLSDRFSAERPKGSFSTLEIQRTEQGDSAMYLCASSLLMSYEQYFGPGTRLTVT.

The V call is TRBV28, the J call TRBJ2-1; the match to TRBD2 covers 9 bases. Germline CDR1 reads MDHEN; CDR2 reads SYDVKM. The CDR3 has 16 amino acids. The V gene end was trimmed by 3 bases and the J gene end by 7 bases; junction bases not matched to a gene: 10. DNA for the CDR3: TGTGCCAGCAGTTTGCGGGGACTAGCCTCGAGAAATGAGCAGTTCTTC. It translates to CASSLRGLASRNEQFF.

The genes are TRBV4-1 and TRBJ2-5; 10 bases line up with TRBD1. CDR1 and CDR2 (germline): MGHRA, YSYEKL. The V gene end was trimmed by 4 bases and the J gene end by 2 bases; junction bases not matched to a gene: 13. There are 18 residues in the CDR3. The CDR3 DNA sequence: TGCGCCAGCAGCCGCCGAACCGGGACAGGGGAATCTCAAGAGACCCAGTACTTC. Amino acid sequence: CASSRRTGTGESQETQYF.

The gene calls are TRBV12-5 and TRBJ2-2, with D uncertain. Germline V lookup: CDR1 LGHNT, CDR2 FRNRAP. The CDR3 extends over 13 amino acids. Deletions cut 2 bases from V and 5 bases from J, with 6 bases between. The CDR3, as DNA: TGTGCTAGTGGTTTGCCAGTAACCGGGGAGCTGTTTTTT. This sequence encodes CASGLPVTGELFF. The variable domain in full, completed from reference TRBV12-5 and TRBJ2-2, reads DARVTQTPRHKVTEMGQEVTMRCQPILGHNTVFWYRQTMMQGLELLAYFRNRAPLDDSGMPKDRFSAEMPDATLATLKIQPSEPRDSAVYFCASGLPVTGELFFGEGSRLTVL.

The CDR3 coding sequence is TGTGCCAGCAGCCCCGACAGCCGTCGTCCCGCAGATACGCAGTATTTT. Its translation is CASSPDSRRPADTQYF. The V gene is TRBV7-9, the J gene TRBJ2-3, with D possibly TRBD1 on 5 matching bases. Germline V gene lookup returns CDR1 SEHNR and CDR2 FQNEAQ (reference sequence). Trimming shortened V by 5 bases and J by 4 bases, and 19 bases separated the two germline ends. The CDR3 contains 16 residues.

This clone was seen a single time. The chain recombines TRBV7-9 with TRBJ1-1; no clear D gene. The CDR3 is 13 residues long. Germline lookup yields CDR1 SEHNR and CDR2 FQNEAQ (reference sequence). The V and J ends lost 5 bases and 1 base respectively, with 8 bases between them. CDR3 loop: CASSRAGNTEAFF. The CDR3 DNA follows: TGTGCCAGCAGCCGCGCAGGGAACACTGAAGCTTTCTTT.

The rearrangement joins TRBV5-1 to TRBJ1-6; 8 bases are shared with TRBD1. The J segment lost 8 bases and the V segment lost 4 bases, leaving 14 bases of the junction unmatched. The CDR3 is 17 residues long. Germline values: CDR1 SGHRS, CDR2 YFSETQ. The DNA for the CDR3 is TGCGCCAGCAGCCGGACGAGACAGGGGAGGTGGGATTCACCCCTCCACTTT. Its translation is CASSRTRQGRWDSPLHF.

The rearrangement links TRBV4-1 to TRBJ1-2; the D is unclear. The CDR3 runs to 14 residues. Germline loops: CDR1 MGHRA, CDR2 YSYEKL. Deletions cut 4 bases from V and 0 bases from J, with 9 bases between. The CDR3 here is CASSPDLANYGYTF. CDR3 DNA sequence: TGCGCCAGCAGCCCCGACCTAGCTAACTATGGCTACACCTTC.

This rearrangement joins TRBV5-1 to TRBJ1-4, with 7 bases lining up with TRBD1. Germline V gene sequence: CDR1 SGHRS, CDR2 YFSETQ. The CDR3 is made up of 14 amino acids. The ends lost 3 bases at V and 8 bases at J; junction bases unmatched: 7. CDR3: CASSSDRVGEKLFF. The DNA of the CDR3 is TGCGCCAGCAGCTCAGACAGGGTAGGAGAAAAACTGTTTTTT.

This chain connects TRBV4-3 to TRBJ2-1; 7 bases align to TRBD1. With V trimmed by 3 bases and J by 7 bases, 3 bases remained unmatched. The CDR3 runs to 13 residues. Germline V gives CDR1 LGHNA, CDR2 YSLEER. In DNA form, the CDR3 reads TGCGCCAGCAGCCACGACAGGGTTAATGAGCAGTTCTTC. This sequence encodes CASSHDRVNEQFF.

CDR3: CAWSDRGLFSGANVLTF. CDR3 in DNA: TGTGCCTGGAGTGACAGGGGACTTTTCTCTGGGGCCAACGTCCTGACTTTC. V is TRBV30 and J is TRBJ2-6, with a weak D call TRBD1 (7 bases). Germline CDR1 and CDR2: GTSNPN and SVGIG (reference sequence). Between the trimmed V and J ends, which lost 1 base and 0 bases, there was a span of 13 bases. The CDR3 covers 17 residues.

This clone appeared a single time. CDR3 loop: CASTQSPFRGGEAFF. The CDR3 bases are TGTGCCAGCACCCAAAGCCCGTTCAGGGGCGGTGAAGCTTTCTTT. The rearrangement links TRBV6-5 to TRBJ1-1; D may be TRBD1 (6 bases). The V end was cut by 7 bases, the J end by 7 bases, with 22 bases between. The V gene's germline CDR1 is MNHEY and CDR2 SVGAGI. This CDR3 has 15 residues.

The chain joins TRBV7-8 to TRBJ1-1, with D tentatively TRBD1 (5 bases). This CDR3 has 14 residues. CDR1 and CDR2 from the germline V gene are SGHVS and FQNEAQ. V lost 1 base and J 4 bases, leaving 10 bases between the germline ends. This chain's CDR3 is CASSLGYRSTEAFF. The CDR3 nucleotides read TGTGCCAGCAGCTTAGGTTACAGGAGCACTGAAGCTTTCTTT. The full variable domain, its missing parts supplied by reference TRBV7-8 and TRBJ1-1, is GAGVSQSPRYKVAKRGQDVALRCDPISGHVSLFWYQQALGQGPEFLTYFQNEAQLDKSGLPSDRFFAERPEGSVSTLKIQRTQQEDSAVYLCASSLGYRSTEAFFGQGTRLTVV.

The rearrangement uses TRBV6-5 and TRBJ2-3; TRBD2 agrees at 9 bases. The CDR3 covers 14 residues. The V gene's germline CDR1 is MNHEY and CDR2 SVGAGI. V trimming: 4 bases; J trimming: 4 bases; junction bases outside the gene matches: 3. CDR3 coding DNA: TGTGCCAGCAGTTTTGCGGGGGGGTCAGATACGCAGTATTTT. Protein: CASSFAGGSDTQYF.

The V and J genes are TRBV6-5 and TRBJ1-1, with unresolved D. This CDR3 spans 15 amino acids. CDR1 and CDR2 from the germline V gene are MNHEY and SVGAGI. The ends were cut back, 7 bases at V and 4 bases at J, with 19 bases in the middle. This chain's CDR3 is CASIRKPLRGTEAFF. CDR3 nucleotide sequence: TGTGCCAGCATCCGGAAGCCCCTCCGCGGCACTGAAGCTTTCTTT.